A selection of T cell receptor beta chains follows, all from one sample in a study of shared clonotypes between healthy human individuals. Here immunoSEQ multiplex PCR was the method, and the copy in TCRdb shows in-frame clones only, minus some. The sample shows about half a million clones, about 84% of them seen only once. The sample was PBMCs. The receptors originated from a woman aged 40 to 50 in good health. Some clones in this sample may be carry-over from other donors' samples. Both conserved end residues are part of each CDR3. The order of the fields is CDR3 length, V gene, J gene, D gene, clone size, CDR3 DNA, CDR3 protein. D genes are given only for firm matches. Only part of the rows carry a size: once, few, many, or a class if the clone is expanded.

CDR3 length: 17; V gene: TRBV4-1; J gene: TRBJ2-2; D gene: NA; clone size: few; CDR3 DNA: TGCGCCAGCAGCCAAGTTAGCAGAGCTTTAGGTACCGGGGAGCTGTTTTTT; CDR3 protein: CASSQVSRALGTGELFF
CDR3 length: 16; V gene: TRBV10-1; J gene: TRBJ2-1; D gene: TRBD2; clone size: many; CDR3 DNA: TGCGCCAGCAGTGAGAAGGGCGGGAGCGGGTCCAATGAGCAGTTCTTC; CDR3 protein: CASSEKGGSGSNEQFF
CDR3 length: 15; V gene: TRBV5-6; J gene: TRBJ2-7; D gene: TRBD2; clone size: NA; CDR3 DNA: TGTGCCAGCAGCTCGACTAGCGGGAGCTCCTACGAGCAGTACTTC; CDR3 protein: CASSSTSGSSYEQYF
CDR3 length: 12; V gene: TRBV7-2; J gene: TRBJ2-5; D gene: NA; clone size: NA; CDR3 DNA: TGTGCCAGCAGCTTACCTTTTGAGACCCAGTACTTC; CDR3 protein: CASSLPFETQYF
CDR3 length: 12; V gene: TRBV19; J gene: TRBJ1-1; D gene: NA; clone size: NA; CDR3 DNA: TGTGCCAGTCAGGACCGGTACACTGAAGCTTTCTTT; CDR3 protein: CASQDRYTEAFF
CDR3 length: 15; V gene: TRBV9; J gene: TRBJ2-3; D gene: NA; clone size: NA; CDR3 DNA: TGTGCCAGCAGCGTAGAGGGAGCCTCGGGAGATACGCAGTATTTT; CDR3 protein: CASSVEGASGDTQYF
CDR3 length: 13; V gene: TRBV21-1; J gene: TRBJ2-7; D gene: NA; clone size: NA; CDR3 DNA: TGTGCCAGCAGCTCAAAGGGGTGCTACGAGCAGTACTTC; CDR3 protein: CASSSKGCYEQYF
CDR3 length: 13; V gene: TRBV7-9; J gene: TRBJ1-5; D gene: NA; clone size: NA; CDR3 DNA: TGTGCCAGCAGCTTAGGGGTGGATCAGCCCCAGCATTTT; CDR3 protein: CASSLGVDQPQHF
CDR3 length: 16; V gene: TRBV5-6; J gene: TRBJ2-1; D gene: TRBD2; clone size: NA; CDR3 DNA: TGTGCCAGCAGCTCTCCTGGAAGCGGGAGTTTCGATGAGCAGTTCTTC; CDR3 protein: CASSSPGSGSFDEQFF
CDR3 length: 11; V gene: TRBV20-1; J gene: TRBJ2-7; D gene: NA; clone size: few; CDR3 DNA: TGCAGTGCACAGTTCTCCTACGAGCAGTACTTC; CDR3 protein: CSAQFSYEQYF